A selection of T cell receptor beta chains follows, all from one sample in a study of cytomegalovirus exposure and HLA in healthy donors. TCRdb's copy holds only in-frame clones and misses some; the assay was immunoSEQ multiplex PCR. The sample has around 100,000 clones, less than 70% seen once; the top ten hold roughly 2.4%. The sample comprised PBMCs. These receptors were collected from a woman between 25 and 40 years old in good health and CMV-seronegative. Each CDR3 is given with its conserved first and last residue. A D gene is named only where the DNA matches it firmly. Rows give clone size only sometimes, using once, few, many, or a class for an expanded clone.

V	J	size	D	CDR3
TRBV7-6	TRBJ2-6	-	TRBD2	CASSLSPLAGISGANVLTF
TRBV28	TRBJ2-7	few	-	CASRHTPGGPYEQYF
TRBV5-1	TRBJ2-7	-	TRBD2	CASSLGALGAGAAYEQYF
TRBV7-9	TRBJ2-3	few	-	CASSLVLAQSTDTQYF
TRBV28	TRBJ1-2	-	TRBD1	CASSSGQGDKGYTF
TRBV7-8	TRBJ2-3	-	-	CASTQGTDTQYF
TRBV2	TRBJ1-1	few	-	CASSVTGDNTEAFF
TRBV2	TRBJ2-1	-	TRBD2	CAGRTGRLGGTSGGVYNEQFF
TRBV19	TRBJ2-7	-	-	CASSTGSEQYF
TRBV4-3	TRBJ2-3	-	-	CASSQDGGTGYSDTQYF
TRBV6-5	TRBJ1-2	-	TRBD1	CASSPGRGRIYGYTF
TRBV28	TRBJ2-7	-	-	CASSFEDRAYEQYF
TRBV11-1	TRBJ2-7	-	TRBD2	CASSPLAGEPTYEQYF
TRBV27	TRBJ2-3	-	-	CASSFRGYTDTQYF
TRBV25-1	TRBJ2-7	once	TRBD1	CASSESPGQKPTSYEQYF
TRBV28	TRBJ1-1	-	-	CASSFPLQAWDTEAFF
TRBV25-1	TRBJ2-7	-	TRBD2	CASSAGLAGREQYF
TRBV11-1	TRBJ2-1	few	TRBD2	CASQRGAGAYNEQFF
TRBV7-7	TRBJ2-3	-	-	CASSLGLARSDTQYF
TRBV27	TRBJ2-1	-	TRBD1	CASRGLGTGDVSEQFF
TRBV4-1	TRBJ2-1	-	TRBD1	CASSQRGTGGPGSYNEQFF
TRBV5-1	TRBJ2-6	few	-	CASRNPAGANVLTF
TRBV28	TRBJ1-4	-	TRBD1	CAGPFVGQGDEKLFF
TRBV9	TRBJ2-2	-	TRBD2	CASSVASGGPTGELFF
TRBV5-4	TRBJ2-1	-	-	CASSPLSYNEQFF
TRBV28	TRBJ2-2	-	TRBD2	CASSLSGLAGGPWELFF
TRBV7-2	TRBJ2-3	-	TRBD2	CASSRMGGVTDTQYF
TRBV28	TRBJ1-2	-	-	CASSLRGYGYTF
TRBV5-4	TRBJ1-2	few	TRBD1	CASSMGGQRSNYGYTF
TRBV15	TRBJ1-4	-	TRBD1	CATSRDYQGGEKLFF
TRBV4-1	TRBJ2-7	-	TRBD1	CASSQATGPLEQYF
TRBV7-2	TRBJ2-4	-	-	CASSLVGNGVAKNIQYF
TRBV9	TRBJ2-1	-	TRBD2	CASSVRGSSYNEQFF
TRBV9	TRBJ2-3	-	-	CASSADSLLQYF
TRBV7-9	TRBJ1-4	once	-	CASSLDGGVGEKLFF
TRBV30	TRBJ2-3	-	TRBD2	CAWSGGTSGTEDTQYF
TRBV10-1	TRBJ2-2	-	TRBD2	CASSAPLAGGNTGELFF
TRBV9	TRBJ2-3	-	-	CASSVRGGEGTDTQYF
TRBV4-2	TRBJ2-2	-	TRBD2	CASSQVVVGAGANTGELFF
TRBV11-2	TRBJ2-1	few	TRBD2	CASSLTSGKVEQFF
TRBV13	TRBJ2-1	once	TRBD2	CASSLELAGGDEQFF
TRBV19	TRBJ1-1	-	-	CATSHRSEAFF
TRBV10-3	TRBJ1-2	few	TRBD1	CATGTGGSEGYTF